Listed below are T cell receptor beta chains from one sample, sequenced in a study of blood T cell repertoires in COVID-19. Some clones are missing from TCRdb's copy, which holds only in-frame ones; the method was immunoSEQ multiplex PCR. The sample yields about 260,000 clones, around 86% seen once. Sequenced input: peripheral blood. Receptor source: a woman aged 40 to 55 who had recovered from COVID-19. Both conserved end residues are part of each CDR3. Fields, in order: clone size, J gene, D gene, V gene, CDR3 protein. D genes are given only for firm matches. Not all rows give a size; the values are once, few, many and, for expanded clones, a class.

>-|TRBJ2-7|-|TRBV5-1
CASSRGPGEWEQYF
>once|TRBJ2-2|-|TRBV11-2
CASSSLKPGANTGELFF
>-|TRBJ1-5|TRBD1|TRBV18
CASSRGQGDSNQPQHF
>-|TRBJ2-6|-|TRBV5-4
CASSLGPGANSGANVLTF
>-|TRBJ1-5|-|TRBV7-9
CASSRSNQPQHF
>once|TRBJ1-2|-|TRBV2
CASSLGANYGYTF
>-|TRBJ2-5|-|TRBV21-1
CVGGGEETQYF
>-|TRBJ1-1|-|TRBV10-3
CAISEKQENTEAFF
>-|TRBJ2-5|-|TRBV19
CASSIEGRNRQETQYF
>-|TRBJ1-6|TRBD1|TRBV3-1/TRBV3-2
CASSQARTGGSPLHF
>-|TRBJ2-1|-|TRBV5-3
CARSLGLSLQTVNEQFF
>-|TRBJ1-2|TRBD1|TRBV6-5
CASSPRGTGYGYTF
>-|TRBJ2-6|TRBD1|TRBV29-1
CSGGQGCGPSGANVLTF
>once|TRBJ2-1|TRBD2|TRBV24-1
CATSDAGGGEQFF
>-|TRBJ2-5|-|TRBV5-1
CASRQGPGAETQYF
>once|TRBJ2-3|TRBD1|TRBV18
CASSRDRPSTDTQYF
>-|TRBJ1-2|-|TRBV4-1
CASSQDPKGSDGYTF
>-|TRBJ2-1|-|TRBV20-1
CSASVRRWNEQFF
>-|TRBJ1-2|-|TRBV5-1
CASLSGGGYTF
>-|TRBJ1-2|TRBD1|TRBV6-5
CASRQGPLYGYTF
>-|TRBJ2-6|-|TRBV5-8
CASSPSLRGTGANVLTF
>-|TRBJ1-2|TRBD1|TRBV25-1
CASSDLQGAGYGYTF
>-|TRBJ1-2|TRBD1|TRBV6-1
CASSEGRDRADYGYTF
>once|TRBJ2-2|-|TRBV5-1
CASSGGVIAGELFF
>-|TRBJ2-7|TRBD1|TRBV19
CASSKRDRAYEQYF
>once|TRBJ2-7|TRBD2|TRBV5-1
CASSLEPGGTYEQYF
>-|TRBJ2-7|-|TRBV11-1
CASSLGGPAQYF
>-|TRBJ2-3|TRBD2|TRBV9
CASSVGGGRGDTQYF
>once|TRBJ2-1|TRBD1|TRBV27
CASSWTGSYNEQFF
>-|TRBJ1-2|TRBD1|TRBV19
CARRTGVRGYTF
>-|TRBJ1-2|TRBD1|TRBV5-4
CASRYAGTGDYGYTF
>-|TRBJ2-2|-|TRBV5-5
CASSYTGTKASNTGELFF
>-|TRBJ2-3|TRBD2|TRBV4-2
CASSRASGGASDTQYF
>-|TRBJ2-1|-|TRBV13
CASSPEQGKQFF
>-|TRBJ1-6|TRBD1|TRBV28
CASSFGDRDNSPLHF
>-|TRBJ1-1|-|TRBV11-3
CASSQRNRDPNTEAFF
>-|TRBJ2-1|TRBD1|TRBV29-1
CSADPGTGFDEQFF
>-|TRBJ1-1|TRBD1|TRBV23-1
CASSQLVRQGAAERNTEAFF
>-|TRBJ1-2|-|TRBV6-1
CASSEEATNYGYTF
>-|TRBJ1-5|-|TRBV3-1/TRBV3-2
CASSQDPGNQPQHF
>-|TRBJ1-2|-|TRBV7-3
CASSPRGGLNYGYTF
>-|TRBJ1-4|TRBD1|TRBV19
CASSDRGANEKLFF